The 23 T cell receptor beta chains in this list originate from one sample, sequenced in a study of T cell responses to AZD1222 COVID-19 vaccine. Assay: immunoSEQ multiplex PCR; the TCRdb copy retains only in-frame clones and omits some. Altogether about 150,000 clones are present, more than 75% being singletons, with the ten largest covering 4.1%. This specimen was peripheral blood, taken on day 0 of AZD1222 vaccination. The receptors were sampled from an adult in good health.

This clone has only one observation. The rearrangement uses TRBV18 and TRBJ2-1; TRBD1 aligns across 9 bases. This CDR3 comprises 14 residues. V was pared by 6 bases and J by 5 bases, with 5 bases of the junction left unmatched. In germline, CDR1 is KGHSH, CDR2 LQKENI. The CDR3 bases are TGTGCCAGCTCTACGGGACAGGGAAACAATGAGCAGTTCTTC. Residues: CASSTGQGNNEQFF.

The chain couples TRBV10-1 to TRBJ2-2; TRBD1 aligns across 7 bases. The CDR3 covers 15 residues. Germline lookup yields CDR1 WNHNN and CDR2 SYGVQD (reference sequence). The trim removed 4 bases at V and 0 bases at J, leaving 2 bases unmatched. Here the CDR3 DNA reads TGCGCCAGCAGTGGACAGGGACCGAACACCGGGGAGCTGTTTTTT. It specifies CASSGQGPNTGELFF.

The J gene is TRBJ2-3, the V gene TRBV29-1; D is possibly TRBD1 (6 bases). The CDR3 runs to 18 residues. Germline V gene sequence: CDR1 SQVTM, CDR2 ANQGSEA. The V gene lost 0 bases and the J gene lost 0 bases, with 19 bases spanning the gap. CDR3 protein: CSVEDGLGGFVSTDTQYF. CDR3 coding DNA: TGCAGCGTTGAAGACGGGCTAGGGGGATTTGTGAGCACAGATACGCAGTATTTT.

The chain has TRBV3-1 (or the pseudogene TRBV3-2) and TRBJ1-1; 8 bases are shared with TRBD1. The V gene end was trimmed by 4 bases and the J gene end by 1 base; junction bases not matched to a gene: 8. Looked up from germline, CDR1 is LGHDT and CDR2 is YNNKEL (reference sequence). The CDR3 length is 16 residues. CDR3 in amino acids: CASSPGQALSNTEAFF. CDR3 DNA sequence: TGTGCCAGCAGCCCGGGACAGGCTTTATCGAACACTGAAGCTTTCTTT.

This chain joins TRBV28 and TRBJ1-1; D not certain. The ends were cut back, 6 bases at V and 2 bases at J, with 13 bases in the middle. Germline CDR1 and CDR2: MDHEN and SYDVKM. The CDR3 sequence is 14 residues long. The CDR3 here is CASSLLTLNTEAFF. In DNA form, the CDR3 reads TGTGCCAGCAGCCTTCTAACCCTTAACACTGAAGCTTTCTTT.

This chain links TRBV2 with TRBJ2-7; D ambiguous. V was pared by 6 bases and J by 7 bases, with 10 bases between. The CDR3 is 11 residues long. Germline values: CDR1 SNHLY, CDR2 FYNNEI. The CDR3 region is CASRTDREQYF. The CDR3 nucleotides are TGTGCCAGCAGGACCGACCGGGAGCAGTACTTC. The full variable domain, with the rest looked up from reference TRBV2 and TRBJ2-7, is EPEVTQTPSHQVTQMGQEVILRCVPISNHLYFYWYRQILGQKVEFLVSFYNNEISEKSEIFDDQFSVERPDGSNFTLKIRSTKLEDSAMYFCASRTDREQYFGPGTRLTVT.

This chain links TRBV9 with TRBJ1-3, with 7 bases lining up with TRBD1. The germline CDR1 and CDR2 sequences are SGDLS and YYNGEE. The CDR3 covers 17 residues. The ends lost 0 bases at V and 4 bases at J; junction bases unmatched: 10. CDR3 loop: CASSVGPTRGSGNTIYF. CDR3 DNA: TGTGCCAGCAGCGTAGGGCCTACCAGGGGGTCGGGAAACACCATATATTTT.

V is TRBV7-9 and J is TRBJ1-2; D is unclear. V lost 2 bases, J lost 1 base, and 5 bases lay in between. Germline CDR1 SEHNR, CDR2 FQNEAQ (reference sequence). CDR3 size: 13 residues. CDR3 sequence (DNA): TGTGCCAGCAGCTTACCCGGTAACTATGGCTACACCTTC. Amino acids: CASSLPGNYGYTF.

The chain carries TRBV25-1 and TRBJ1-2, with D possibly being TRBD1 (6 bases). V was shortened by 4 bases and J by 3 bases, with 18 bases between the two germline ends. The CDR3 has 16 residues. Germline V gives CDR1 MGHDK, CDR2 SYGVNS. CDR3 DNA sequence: TGTGCCAGCAGTGGGGGGGCGGAAGCTCGAGACTATGGCTACACCTTC. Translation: CASSGGAEARDYGYTF.

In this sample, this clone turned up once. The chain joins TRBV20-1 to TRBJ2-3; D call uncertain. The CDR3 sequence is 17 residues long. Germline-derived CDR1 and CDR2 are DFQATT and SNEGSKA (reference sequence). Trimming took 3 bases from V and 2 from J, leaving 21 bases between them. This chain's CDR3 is CSASPLDPKYDTDTQYF. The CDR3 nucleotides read TGCAGTGCTAGTCCTCTAGATCCGAAATACGACACAGATACGCAGTATTTT.

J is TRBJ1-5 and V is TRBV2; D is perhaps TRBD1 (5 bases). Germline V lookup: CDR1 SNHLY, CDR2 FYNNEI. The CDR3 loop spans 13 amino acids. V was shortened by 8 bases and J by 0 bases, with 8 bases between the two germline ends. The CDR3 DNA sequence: TGTGCCAGCCAAGGGGATAGCAATCAGCCCCAGCATTTT. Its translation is CASQGDSNQPQHF.

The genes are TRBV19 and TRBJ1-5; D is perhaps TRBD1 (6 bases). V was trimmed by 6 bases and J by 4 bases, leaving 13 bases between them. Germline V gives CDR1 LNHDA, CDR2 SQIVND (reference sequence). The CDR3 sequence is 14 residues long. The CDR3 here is CASSLHRENQPQHF. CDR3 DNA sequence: TGTGCCAGTAGCCTCCACAGGGAGAATCAGCCCCAGCATTTT.

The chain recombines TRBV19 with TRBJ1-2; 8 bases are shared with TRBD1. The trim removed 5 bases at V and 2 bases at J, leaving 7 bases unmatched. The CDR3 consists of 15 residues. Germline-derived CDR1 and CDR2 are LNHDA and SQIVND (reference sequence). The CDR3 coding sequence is TGTGCCAGTAGTCCTGGACAGGGTGCAAACTATGGCTACACCTTC. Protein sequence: CASSPGQGANYGYTF.

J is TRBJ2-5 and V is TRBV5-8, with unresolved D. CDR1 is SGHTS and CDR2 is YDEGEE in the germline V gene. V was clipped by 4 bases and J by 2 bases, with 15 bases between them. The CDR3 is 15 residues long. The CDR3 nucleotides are TGTGCCAGCAGCCGACCTAGGACCCCACAAGAGACCCAGTACTTC. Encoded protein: CASSRPRTPQETQYF.

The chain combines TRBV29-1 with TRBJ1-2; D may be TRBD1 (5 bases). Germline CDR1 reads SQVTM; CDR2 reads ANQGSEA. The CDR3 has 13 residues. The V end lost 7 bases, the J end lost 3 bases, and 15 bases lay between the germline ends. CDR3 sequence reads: CSATGGSDYGYTF. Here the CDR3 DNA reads TGCAGCGCCACGGGGGGGAGTGACTATGGCTACACCTTC. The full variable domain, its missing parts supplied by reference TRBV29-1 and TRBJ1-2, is SAVISQKPSRDICQRGTSLTIQCQVDSQVTMMFWYRQQPGQSLTLIATANQGSEATYESGFVIDKFPISRPNLTFSTLTVSNMSPEDSSIYLCSATGGSDYGYTFGSGTRLTVV.

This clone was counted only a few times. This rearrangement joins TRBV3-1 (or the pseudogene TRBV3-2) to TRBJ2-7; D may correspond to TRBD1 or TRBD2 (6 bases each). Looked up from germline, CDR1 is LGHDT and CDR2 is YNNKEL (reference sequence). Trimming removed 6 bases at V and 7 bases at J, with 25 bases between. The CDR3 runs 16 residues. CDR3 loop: CASSPDLLGGPGEQYF. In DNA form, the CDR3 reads TGTGCCAGCAGTCCGGACCTCTTAGGGGGGCCGGGGGAGCAGTACTTC.

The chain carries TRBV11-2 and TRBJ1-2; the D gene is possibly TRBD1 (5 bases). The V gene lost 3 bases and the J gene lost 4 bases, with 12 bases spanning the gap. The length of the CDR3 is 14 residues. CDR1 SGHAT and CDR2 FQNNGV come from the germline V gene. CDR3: CASSLGQRGYGYTF. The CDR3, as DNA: TGTGCCAGCAGCTTGGGTCAGAGGGGCTATGGCTACACCTTC.

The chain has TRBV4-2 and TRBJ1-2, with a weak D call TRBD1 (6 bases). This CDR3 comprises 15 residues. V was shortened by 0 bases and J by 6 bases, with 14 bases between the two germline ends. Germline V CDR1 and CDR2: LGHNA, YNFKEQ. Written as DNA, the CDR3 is TGTGCCAGCAGCCAAGAGAACAGGGCAACGGATGGCTACACCTTC. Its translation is CASSQENRATDGYTF.

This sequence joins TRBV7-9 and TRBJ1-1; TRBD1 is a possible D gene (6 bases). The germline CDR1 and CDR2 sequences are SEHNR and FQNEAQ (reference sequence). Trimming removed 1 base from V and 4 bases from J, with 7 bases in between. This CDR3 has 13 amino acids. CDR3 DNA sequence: TGTGCCAGCAGCTTAGAAGGGGGCACTGAAGCTTTCTTT. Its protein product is CASSLEGGTEAFF.

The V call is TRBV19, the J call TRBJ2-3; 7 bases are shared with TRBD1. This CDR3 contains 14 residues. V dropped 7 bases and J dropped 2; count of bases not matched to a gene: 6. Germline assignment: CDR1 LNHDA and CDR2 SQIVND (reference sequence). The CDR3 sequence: CASKRDSYTDTQYF. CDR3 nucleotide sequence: TGTGCCAGTAAACGGGACAGCTACACAGATACGCAGTATTTT.

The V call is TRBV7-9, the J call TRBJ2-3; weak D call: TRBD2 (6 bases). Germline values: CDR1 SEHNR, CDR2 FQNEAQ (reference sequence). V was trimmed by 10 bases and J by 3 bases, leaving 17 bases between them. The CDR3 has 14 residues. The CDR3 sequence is CATGDSRRTDTQYF. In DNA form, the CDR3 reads TGTGCCACCGGGGACTCGCGTCGGACAGATACGCAGTATTTT.

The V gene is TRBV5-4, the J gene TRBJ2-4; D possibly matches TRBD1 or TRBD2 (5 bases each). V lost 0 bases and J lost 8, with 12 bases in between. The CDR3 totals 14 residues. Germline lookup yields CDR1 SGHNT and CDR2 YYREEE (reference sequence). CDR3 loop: CASSLASGQDIQYF. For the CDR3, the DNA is TGTGCCAGCAGCTTGGCCTCGGGGCAGGACATTCAGTACTTC.

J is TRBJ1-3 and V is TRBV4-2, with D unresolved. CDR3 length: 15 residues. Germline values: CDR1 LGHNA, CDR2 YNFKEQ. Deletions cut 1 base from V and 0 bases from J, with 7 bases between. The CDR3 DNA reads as TGTGCCAGCAGCCAAGTCACCCTCTCTGGAAACACCATATATTTT. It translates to CASSQVTLSGNTIYF.